This T cell receptor (beta chain) was profiled in a study of siplizumab effects on memory and regulatory T cells. The assay covered some 100,000 TCR templates per sample. The repertoire was sequenced with immunoSEQ multiplex PCR; TCRdb's copy has only in-frame clones and lacks some. This repertoire shows more than 45,000 clones, approximately 95% found once; its top ten account for approximately 38%. Sequencing used CD8+ T cells sorted from blood. The TCR originated in a human donor in good health.

CDR3 DNA: TGTGCCAGCAGTTTCTCCGGGACTAGCGGAACCTACGAGCAGTACTTC. Encoded protein: CASSFSGTSGTYEQYF. This chain joins TRBV28 and TRBJ2-7; 11 bases agree with TRBD2. This CDR3 is built from 16 residues. Looked up from germline, CDR1 is MDHEN and CDR2 is SYDVKM. V gave up 3 bases and J gave up 2 bases; unmatched junction bases: 6.